This T cell receptor beta chain was identified in a study of Graves' ophthalmopathy and Graves' hyperthyroidism. From RNA, the CDR3 regions of TCR beta chains were amplified and sequenced. Second-round multiplex PCR came after first-round RT-PCR with HTBI primers. TCRdb re-called the multiplex PCR reads with MiXCR, one entry per CDR3 protein. The sample comprises about 1.1 million distinct CDR3 sequences, approximately 35% of which are singletons, and 8.5% to 14% rests with the top ten. The CDR3 is made up of 14 amino acids. Germline V gene sequence: CDR1 SGHDN, CDR2 FVKESK. The ends were cut back, 4 bases at V and 2 bases at J, with 12 bases in the middle. The study recruited hyperthyroidism patients aged 18 to 65 who were newly diagnosed, under 2 months' duration. Lactation, pregnancy, uncontrolled infections and other autoimmune diseases were all grounds for excluding patients. This clonotype was recorded a few times.

Sequenced sample: peripheral blood or thyroid tissue (not recorded which). The V gene is TRBV14, the J gene TRBJ2-7; D not certain. The TCR was taken from an adult man with Graves' hyperthyroidism. CDR3 bases: TGTGCCAGCAGCCTAAGTCAGTTACCCTACGAGCAGTACTTC. It yields the protein CASSLSQLPYEQYF. The full variable domain, rest sourced from reference TRBV14 and TRBJ2-7, is EAGVTQFPSHSVIEKGQTVTLRCDPISGHDNLYWYRRVMGKEIKFLLHFVKESKQDESGMPNNRFLAERTGGTYSTLKVQPAELEDSGVYFCASSLSQLPYEQYFGPGTRLTVT.